The sequence of this T cell receptor beta chain was determined in a study of shared clonotypes between healthy human individuals. Study at large: Those who served as donors were two women and a few men between the ages of 18 and 49.

Concerning this clone: Its specificity is not known.

Naive CD8 cells comprised CD45RO-negative, CCR7-positively selected cells, excluding terminally differentiated effector memory CD45RA+ cells. Study-level findings and limits: Memory subsets generally showed lower estimated richness than naive subsets. Clonotypes shared by all four donors outscored non-shared clonotypes in generation probability. An anticipated effect of sequencing depth on clonotype sharing among donors was recognized.

Germline V gives CDR1 SGHRS, CDR2 YFSETQ. Losses at the gene ends were 0 bases for V and 1 base for J; bases not matched to a gene: 9. This CDR3 has 17 amino acids. The protocol was immunoSEQ multiplex PCR, while the TCRdb copy is restricted to in-frame clones and leaves out a portion. The sample records over 2,000,000 clones, 85% to 95% being singletons. The chain recombines TRBV5-1 with TRBJ1-1, with 7 bases lining up with TRBD1. Material for sequencing was naive CD8+ T cells from PBMCs. This TCR was recovered from a young man in good health. Some clones in this sample may be carry-over from other donors' samples. CDR3: CASSLAYRGLSNTEAFF. CDR3 in DNA: TGCGCCAGCAGCTTGGCATACAGGGGTTTGTCGAACACTGAAGCTTTCTTT.